This T cell receptor beta chain was retrieved from a study of monozygotic twins with inflammatory bowel disease. Regarding the study as a whole: Some repertoire variability may stem from patients' differing immunosuppressive treatments.

In regard to this clonotype: The target antigen is unknown.

This CDR3 region has 11 residues. The germline CDR1 and CDR2 sequences are DFQATT and SNEGSKA (reference sequence). Added by template switching were UMIs that each held a 6-nucleotide sample barcode. For each CDR3 protein, TCRdb gives one entry from its re-call of the 5' RACE reads, without DNA. The sample is made up of around 380,000 distinct CDR3 sequences, and the top ten hold approximately 2.3% of it. The material sequenced was blood. This TCR was sampled from a human donor with ulcerative colitis or Crohn's disease, or a healthy co-twin of an affected twin (not recorded which). The chain is built from TRBV20-1 and TRBJ2-5. The CDR3 region is CSAREAETQYF.